This is a list of T cell receptor beta chains from one sample in a study of T cells after yellow fever vaccination. MiXCR, applied by TCRdb to the 5' RACE reads, yields one record per CDR3 protein. The sample includes a few hundred thousand distinct CDR3 sequences, roughly 7.2% of them seen just once. The specimen was CD4+ T cells sorted from PBMCs, collected 15 days after the yellow fever booster vaccination. The receptor source for this set is a man aged 25-45 years who received the YFV17D yellow fever vaccine. CDR3s include the opening cysteine and the closing phenylalanine or tryptophan. D genes are given only for firm matches. A row's size may be missing; if present it is once, few, many or a size class.

j_call,d_call,clone_size,v_call,cdr3_nt,cdr3_aa
TRBJ2-5,.,few,TRBV5-5,TGTGCCAGCAGCTTATCCCCGGGGAGCGAGACCCAGTACTTC,CASSLSPGSETQYF
TRBJ2-5,.,few,TRBV7-9,TGTGCCAGCAGCTTAGGAGTGATGAGCCGAAGCCTGGAGACCCAGTACTTC,CASSLGVMSRSLETQYF
TRBJ2-3,.,.,TRBV30,TGTGCCTGGAGTTCGGCGGGACATCCTGCGGATACGCAGTATTTT,CAWSSAGHPADTQYF
TRBJ2-1,.,few,TRBV6-2/TRBV6-3,TGTGCCAGCATGGCTAGCGTCTACAATGAGCAGTTCTTC,CASMASVYNEQFF
TRBJ2-3,TRBD1,many,TRBV12-3/TRBV12-4,TGTGCCAGCAGTCAGACAGGGGATACGCAGTATTTT,CASSQTGDTQYF
TRBJ2-6,.,many,TRBV7-2,TGTGCCAGCAGCTTAGCGCTTCCAGGCTCCTCTGGGGCCAACGTCCTGACTTTC,CASSLALPGSSGANVLTF
TRBJ1-2,TRBD1,few,TRBV6-5,TGTGCCAGCAGCTACCGGGACAGGGGATCCTATGGCTACACCTTC,CASSYRDRGSYGYTF
TRBJ2-7,.,few,TRBV4-3,TGCGCCAGCAGCCAAGAGTGGCAGGGAGCCCTCTACGAGCAGTACTTC,CASSQEWQGALYEQYF
TRBJ2-5,.,.,TRBV28,TGTGCCAGCAGTTTAGGACATAAAGAGACCCAGTACTTC,CASSLGHKETQYF
TRBJ1-4,.,.,TRBV7-2,TGTGCCAGCAGCTTACGGAGGCGGGAAAAACTGTTTTTT,CASSLRRREKLFF
TRBJ1-1,.,.,TRBV29-1,TGCAGCGTTGAGGACCCGGCAGACACTGAAGCTTTCTTT,CSVEDPADTEAFF
TRBJ2-1,.,few,TRBV5-1,TGCGCCAGCAGCTTGTCGGGCAACTCCTACAATGAGCAGTTCTTC,CASSLSGNSYNEQFF
TRBJ2-1,TRBD2,many,TRBV5-6,TGTGCCAGCAGCTTGGTAGCTAGCGGGAGATTTGACCCCCTTTACAATGAGCAGTTCTTC,CASSLVASGRFDPLYNEQFF
TRBJ2-1,.,.,TRBV7-2,TGTGCCAGCAGCCCTTCGAGGGACACCACGCGTACTTGGCGCTTC,CASSPSRDTTRTWRF
TRBJ2-2,TRBD2,.,TRBV12-3/TRBV12-4,TGTGCCAGCAGAAATAGCGGGAGGCTCGACACCGGGGAGCTGTTTTTT,CASRNSGRLDTGELFF
TRBJ2-7,.,few,TRBV5-1,TGCGCCAGCAGCTTCGATCCCGGGACAAATACCTACGAGCAGTACTTC,CASSFDPGTNTYEQYF
TRBJ2-3,.,few,TRBV23-1,TGCGCCAGCAGTCTCACGGACGGTAGCACAGATACGCAGTATTTT,CASSLTDGSTDTQYF
TRBJ2-7,TRBD1,.,TRBV7-2,TGTGCCAGCAGTCCGGGACAGCTGCGTTCCTACGAGCAGTACTTC,CASSPGQLRSYEQYF
TRBJ1-5,TRBD1,few,TRBV20-1,TGCAGTGCGACACAGGGGAAGGAACAGCCCCAGCATTTT,CSATQGKEQPQHF
TRBJ2-3,TRBD2,.,TRBV5-3,TGTGCCAGAAGCCAAAAACTCGGACTAGCCACAGATACGCAGTATTTT,CARSQKLGLATDTQYF
TRBJ1-5,TRBD1,few,TRBV7-2,TGTGCCAGCAGCTTAGTGTCCGGACAGGGGACCCATCAGCCCCAGCATTTT,CASSLVSGQGTHQPQHF
TRBJ2-1,.,.,TRBV7-9,TGTGCCAGCAGCCCAAGGGCAGGGAAGGGTGAGCAGTTCTTC,CASSPRAGKGEQFF
TRBJ2-7,.,few,TRBV18,TGTGCCAGCTCACCTCAGGCGGCCGCCTACGAGCAGTACTTC,CASSPQAAAYEQYF
TRBJ2-7,.,many,TRBV23-1,TGCGCCAGAGGCCCCTACGAGCAGTACTTC,CARGPYEQYF
TRBJ2-7,.,.,TRBV20-1,TGCAGTGCTAGAGTACCAGGGAAGCAGTACTTC,CSARVPGKQYF
TRBJ2-1,TRBD2,.,TRBV6-1,TGTGCCAGCAGTCAGTTAGCGGGAGTTGTCTACAATGAGCAGTTCTTC,CASSQLAGVVYNEQFF
TRBJ2-2,.,.,TRBV6-1,TGTGCCAGCATCGATGGGACATTTAACACCGGGGAGCTGTTTTTT,CASIDGTFNTGELFF
TRBJ1-6,.,few,TRBV27,TGTGCCAGCAGTTTCGTCAACTCGCCCCTCCACTTT,CASSFVNSPLHF
TRBJ2-3,.,many,TRBV5-5,TGTGCCAGCAGCTTGGTTTCAGCCAGCACAGATACGCAGTATTTT,CASSLVSASTDTQYF
TRBJ2-2,.,many,TRBV6-5,TGTGCCAGCAAAGACCTACTGTGGAGTAGAAACACCGGGGAGCTGTTTTTT,CASKDLLWSRNTGELFF
TRBJ1-1,.,.,TRBV6-6,TGTGCCAGCAGGGTAGGGGACGATGAAGCTTTCTTT,CASRVGDDEAFF
TRBJ1-1,.,.,TRBV6-2/TRBV6-3,TGTGCCAGCAGTTACTCGCGGCCCCCAAGGGCGATCTTT,CASSYSRPPRAIF
TRBJ2-6,.,many,TRBV15,TGTGCCACCAGTTTAATTAACTTTAGGGGGGCCAACGTCCTGACTTTC,CATSLINFRGANVLTF
TRBJ1-4,.,once,TRBV7-2,TGTGCCAGCAGCCCCGGTTGGGGGAGCGCTAATGAAAAACTGTTTTTT,CASSPGWGSANEKLFF
TRBJ2-5,.,few,TRBV5-1,TGCGCCAGCAGCCCGAACGCCGGGTACCAAGAGACCCAGTACTTC,CASSPNAGYQETQYF
TRBJ1-3,.,.,TRBV24-1,TGTGCCACCAGTGATTTGCACCCGGAGCAGGCCTCTGGAAACACCATATATTTT,CATSDLHPEQASGNTIYF
TRBJ2-7,.,many,TRBV28,TGTGCCAGCAGCCTAATTAATAACGAGCAGTACTTC,CASSLINNEQYF
TRBJ1-2,.,.,TRBV12-3/TRBV12-4,TGTGCCAGCAGTTACGGGAACTCAAACTATGGCTACACCTTC,CASSYGNSNYGYTF
TRBJ2-1,TRBD2,few,TRBV20-1,TGCAGTGCTAGCCCTGGTGTTAGCGGGAGCAATGAGCAGTTCTTC,CSASPGVSGSNEQFF
TRBJ2-1,.,many,TRBV6-1,TGTGCCAGCAGTGCCGGCCCTCTAGCGTCCATAAGAGATGAGCAGTTCTTC,CASSAGPLASIRDEQFF
TRBJ2-2,.,.,TRBV20-1,TGCTGTGCTAGCGTGGCGGGAAGTACGAACACCGGGGAGCTGTTTTTT,CCASVAGSTNTGELFF
TRBJ2-7,.,many,TRBV5-1,TGCGCCAGCAGCTTTAGGGACCGGGTATACGAGCAGTACTTC,CASSFRDRVYEQYF
TRBJ1-2,.,many,TRBV20-1,TGCAGTGCTAGCACACAGGGCTCCTATGGCTACACCTTC,CSASTQGSYGYTF
TRBJ2-1,TRBD2,few,TRBV25-1,TGTGCCAGCAGTGGCAGTTATGCTAGCGGAGTCTACAATGAGCAGTTCTTC,CASSGSYASGVYNEQFF
TRBJ2-5,TRBD2,once,TRBV7-2,TGTGCCAGCAGCCCAAGGGCTAGCGGCCAGACCCAGTACTTC,CASSPRASGQTQYF
TRBJ2-5,.,many,TRBV15,TGTGCCACCAGCAGAGTCCGTTTAGGCGGCCAAGAGACCCAGTACTTC,CATSRVRLGGQETQYF
TRBJ2-1,.,few,TRBV6-5,TGTGCCAGCAGTTACTTCTTAGGGTCGGCCCAGGGGGAGCAGTTCTTC,CASSYFLGSAQGEQFF
TRBJ2-3,TRBD2,many,TRBV28,TGTGCCAGCAGTTTGGTTAGCGGGAGGGCCTTGGATACGCAGTATTTT,CASSLVSGRALDTQYF
TRBJ2-7,.,.,TRBV6-1,TGTGCCAGCAACAAAGAGGGTTCCTACGAGCAGTACTTC,CASNKEGSYEQYF
TRBJ2-7,.,many,TRBV11-2,TGTGCCAGCAGCTTAGCAACCCTCTACGAGCAGTACTTC,CASSLATLYEQYF
TRBJ2-4,TRBD1,many,TRBV18,TGTGCCAGCTCACCACGGGACAGGGTAGACATTCAGTACTTC,CASSPRDRVDIQYF